This T cell receptor beta chain was profiled in a study of blood T cell repertoires in COVID-19. Germline assignment: CDR1 MNHEY and CDR2 SMNVEV (reference sequence). The CDR3 length is 14 residues. Trimming shortened V by 2 bases and J by 4 bases, and 11 bases separated the two germline ends. Original methodology: The authors estimated nucleated cell counts from reference gene primer amplification. Produced via immunoSEQ multiplex PCR; TCRdb's table is partial and in-frame only. V and J calls and clone size are given by that table; D and trimming were obtained from the DNA. The sample has 30,000 to 40,000 clones, about 88% seen once.

The clonotype was recovered from a man in his sixties or seventies with acute or convalescent COVID-19. V gene TRBV27 combines with J gene TRBJ1-1; weak D call: TRBD1 (6 bases). The sample consisted of peripheral blood. The CDR3 region has the DNA TGTGCCAGCAGTTTAAGGGGACAAGGCACTGAAGCTTTCTTT. Its translation: CASSLRGQGTEAFF.